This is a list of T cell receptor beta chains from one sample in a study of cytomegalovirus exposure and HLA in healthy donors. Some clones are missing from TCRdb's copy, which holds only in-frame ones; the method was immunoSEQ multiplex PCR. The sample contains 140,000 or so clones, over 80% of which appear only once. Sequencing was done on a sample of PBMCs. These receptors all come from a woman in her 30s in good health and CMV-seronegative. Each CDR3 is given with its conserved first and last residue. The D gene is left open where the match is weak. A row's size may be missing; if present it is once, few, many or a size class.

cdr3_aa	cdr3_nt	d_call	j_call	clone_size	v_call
CASTREDTGELFF	TGCGCCAGCACCAGGGAGGACACCGGGGAGCTGTTTTTT	-	TRBJ2-2	once	TRBV5-1
CASSPTLAGVMDTQYF	TGTGCCAGCAGCCCCACCCTAGCGGGGGTGATGGATACGCAGTATTTT	TRBD2	TRBJ2-3	-	TRBV11-2
CAWAVTAETQYF	TGTGCCTGGGCCGTTACAGCGGAAACGCAGTATTTT	-	TRBJ2-3	-	TRBV30
CSAVYNEQFF	TGCAGCGCGGTCTACAATGAGCAGTTCTTC	-	TRBJ2-1	-	TRBV29-1
CASSSHNTGELFF	TGTGCCAGCAGCTCGCACAATACCGGGGAGCTGTTTTTT	-	TRBJ2-2	-	TRBV5-4
CAISEPGLALDTQYF	TGTGCCATCAGTGAGCCGGGACTAGCTTTAGATACGCAGTATTTT	TRBD2	TRBJ2-3	-	TRBV10-3
CASSLDILSSGANVLTF	TGTGCCAGCAGCTTAGATATACTAAGCTCTGGGGCCAACGTCCTGACTTTC	-	TRBJ2-6	once	TRBV7-2
CASSPGLAGGQETQYF	TGCGCCAGCAGCCCGGGACTAGCGGGGGGGCAGGAGACCCAGTACTTC	TRBD2	TRBJ2-5	-	TRBV5-1
CASSSPVGANNQPQHF	TGTGCCAGCAGTTCCCCTGTAGGGGCGAACAATCAGCCCCAGCATTTT	-	TRBJ1-5	-	TRBV28
CASSRGAADTQYF	TGTGCCAGCTCACGTGGGGCGGCAGATACGCAGTATTTT	-	TRBJ2-3	-	TRBV18
CASSPRLGYTF	TGTGCCAGCAGTCCCAGACTTGGCTACACCTTC	-	TRBJ1-2	-	TRBV6-6
CASSHQGTYGYTF	TGCGCCAGCAGCCATCAGGGGACGTATGGCTACACCTTC	-	TRBJ1-2	few	TRBV4-3
CASSCRAGGLDTQYF	TGTGCCAGCAGCTGTCGAGCGGGGGGGCTAGATACGCAGTATTTT	TRBD2	TRBJ2-3	-	TRBV7-3
CASSSSLSYEQYF	TGTGCCAGCAGCTCCTCACTAAGCTACGAGCAGTACTTC	-	TRBJ2-7	-	TRBV7-9
CASSLILLTDTQYF	TGTGCCAGCAGCTTAATTCTTCTCACAGATACGCAGTATTTT	-	TRBJ2-3	-	TRBV7-2
CASSLTEFSTDTQYF	TGTGCCAGCAGTTTAACAGAGTTTAGCACAGATACGCAGTATTTT	-	TRBJ2-3	few	TRBV7-8
CSVVITEGYTF	TGCAGCGTTGTTATTACTGAGGGCTACACCTTC	-	TRBJ1-2	-	TRBV29-1
CASSLGGRVSYEQYF	TGTGCCAGCAGCTTAGGGGGGCGGGTATCCTACGAGCAGTACTTC	-	TRBJ2-7	-	TRBV7-2
CASSLGTGGSGANVLTF	TGTGCCAGTAGTCTGGGGACAGGGGGCTCTGGGGCCAACGTCCTGACTTTC	TRBD1	TRBJ2-6	-	TRBV19
CASSEGRGRDQRGKSEQFF	TGTGCCAGCAGCGAGGGGCGGGGGCGAGACCAGAGGGGTAAAAGCGAGCAGTTCTTC	-	TRBJ2-1	-	TRBV9
CAISEPNQPQHF	TGTGCCATCAGTGAGCCGAATCAGCCCCAGCATTTT	-	TRBJ1-5	few	TRBV10-3
CASSPKRTSYEQYF	TGTGCCAGCAGCCCCAAGCGCACCTCCTACGAGCAGTACTTC	-	TRBJ2-7	-	TRBV7-2
CASSVDEGYEQYF	TGTGCCAGCAGCGTAGATGAGGGCTACGAGCAGTACTTC	-	TRBJ2-7	-	TRBV9
CASSEGGETQYF	TGCGCCAGCAGTGAGGGGGGGGAGACCCAGTACTTC	-	TRBJ2-5	-	TRBV10-2
CASSPGLAHTDTQYF	TGTGCCAGCAGCCCGGGACTAGCGCACACAGATACGCAGTATTTT	TRBD2	TRBJ2-3	-	TRBV5-4
CASSLTAGQGYNSPLHF	TGTGCCAGCAGCTTGACGGCAGGGCAGGGATATAATTCACCCCTCCACTTT	-	TRBJ1-6	once	TRBV5-6
CASSFLRDTQYF	TGTGCCAGCAGTTTTCTGAGGGATACGCAGTATTTT	-	TRBJ2-3	once	TRBV28
CAWSSTLAGEETQYF	TGTGCCTGGAGTTCTACCCTAGCGGGGGAAGAGACCCAGTACTTC	TRBD2	TRBJ2-5	-	TRBV30
CASSPGPGATYEQYF	TGTGCCAGCAGCCCAGGGCCGGGAGCTACCTACGAGCAGTACTTC	-	TRBJ2-7	-	TRBV7-6
CASSLGTGLTEAFF	TGTGCCAGCAGCTTGGGGACAGGGTTAACTGAAGCTTTCTTT	TRBD1	TRBJ1-1	-	TRBV27
CASRRTGDGEQYF	TGTGCCAGTAGAAGGACAGGGGACGGCGAGCAGTACTTC	TRBD1	TRBJ2-7	-	TRBV19
CASSSRQDRYTF	TGTGCCAGCAGCTCCCGACAGGATCGCTACACCTTC	-	TRBJ1-2	-	TRBV6-5
CASSLLGGAYNEQFF	TGTGCCAGCAGCTTACTAGGGGGCGCCTACAATGAGCAGTTCTTC	TRBD1	TRBJ2-1	-	TRBV7-8
CASSQDLGHANTGELFF	TGTGCCAGCAGCCAAGATCTGGGACACGCGAACACCGGGGAGCTGTTTTTT	-	TRBJ2-2	-	TRBV4-2
CASSSDRRGEKLFF	TGTGCCAGCAGCTCGGACAGGAGGGGTGAAAAACTGTTTTTT	TRBD1	TRBJ1-4	once	TRBV5-6
CSVAQWPQETQYF	TGCAGCGTTGCCCAGTGGCCCCAAGAGACCCAGTACTTC	-	TRBJ2-5	-	TRBV29-1
CASSFGQVNSPLHF	TGTGCCAGCAGCTTTGGACAGGTGAATTCACCCCTCCACTTT	TRBD1	TRBJ1-6	-	TRBV7-2
CAISDLSGNTIYF	TGTGCCATCAGTGACCTAAGTGGAAACACCATATATTTT	-	TRBJ1-3	-	TRBV10-3
CAWSLGQADEQYF	TGTGCCTGGAGTTTGGGACAGGCGGACGAGCAGTACTTC	TRBD1	TRBJ2-7	-	TRBV30
CASSPHLDRGNEKLFF	TGTGCCAGCAGTCCGCACCTGGACAGGGGTAATGAAAAACTGTTTTTT	TRBD1	TRBJ1-4	-	TRBV27
CASSPLVGVGDEKLFF	TGTGCCAGCTCACCACTTGTGGGCGTGGGCGATGAAAAACTGTTTTTT	-	TRBJ1-4	-	TRBV18
CAGRYKTGPEGAKNIQYF	TGCGCCGGCAGATACAAGACAGGACCCGAGGGAGCCAAAAACATTCAGTACTTC	-	TRBJ2-4	-	TRBV10-2
CATSKYNSAYEQYF	TGTGCCACCAGCAAGTATAATAGCGCCTACGAGCAGTACTTC	-	TRBJ2-7	few	TRBV15
CASSQGTSGARLVETQYF	TGCGCCAGCAGCCAGGGGACTAGCGGGGCCCGATTAGTGGAGACCCAGTACTTC	TRBD2	TRBJ2-5	-	TRBV5-1
CASSGQGGDTGELFF	TGCGCCAGCAGTGGACAGGGGGGAGACACCGGGGAGCTGTTTTTT	TRBD1	TRBJ2-2	-	TRBV10-2
CASSGLREDEQYF	TGTGCCAGCAGCGGACTTAGGGAGGACGAGCAGTACTTC	-	TRBJ2-7	-	TRBV2
CASSHGLNNEQFF	TGTGCCAGCAGCCACGGACTAAACAATGAGCAGTTCTTC	-	TRBJ2-1	-	TRBV7-2
CASRDPSAGREKLFF	TGTGCCAGCAGAGACCCTTCGGCAGGGCGGGAAAAACTGTTTTTT	-	TRBJ1-4	-	TRBV6-5
CASSQFTGGTEAFF	TGTGCCAGCAGCCAATTCACAGGGGGCACTGAAGCTTTCTTT	TRBD1	TRBJ1-1	-	TRBV14
CASRRDRGYEQYF	TGTGCCAGCAGGCGGGACAGGGGATACGAGCAGTACTTC	TRBD1	TRBJ2-7	once	TRBV27
CASSLRLAGVGAGELFF	TGTGCCAGCAGCTTGAGGCTAGCGGGAGTCGGGGCCGGGGAGCTGTTTTTT	TRBD2	TRBJ2-2	-	TRBV5-4
CASSHTGGNEQFF	TGTGCCAGTAGTCACACAGGGGGCAATGAGCAGTTCTTC	TRBD1	TRBJ2-1	-	TRBV19
CATRDSADTQYF	TGTGCCACCCGGGACAGCGCAGATACGCAGTATTTT	-	TRBJ2-3	once	TRBV21-1